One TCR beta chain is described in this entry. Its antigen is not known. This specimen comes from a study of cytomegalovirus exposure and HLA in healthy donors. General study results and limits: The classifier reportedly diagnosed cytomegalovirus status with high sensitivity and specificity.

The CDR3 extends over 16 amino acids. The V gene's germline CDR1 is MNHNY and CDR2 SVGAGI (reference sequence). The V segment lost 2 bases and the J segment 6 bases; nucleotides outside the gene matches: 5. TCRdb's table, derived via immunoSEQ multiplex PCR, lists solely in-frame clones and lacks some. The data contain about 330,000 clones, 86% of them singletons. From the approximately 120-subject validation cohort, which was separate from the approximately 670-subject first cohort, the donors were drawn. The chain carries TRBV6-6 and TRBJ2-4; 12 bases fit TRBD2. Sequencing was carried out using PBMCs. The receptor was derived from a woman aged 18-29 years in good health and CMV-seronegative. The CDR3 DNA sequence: TGTGCCAGCAGTTACCCGACTAGCGGGAGTCGAAACATTCAGTACTTC. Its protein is CASSYPTSGSRNIQYF.